This TCR beta chain comes out of a study of cytomegalovirus exposure and HLA in healthy donors. Study results and limitations: In vitro work confirmed that a few CMV-associated chains recognize CMV antigens.

The V gene's germline CDR1 is MNHNY and CDR2 SVGAGI (reference sequence). Deletions cut 7 bases from V and 1 base from J, with 4 bases between. The CDR3 contains 12 residues. It was with 60 Vbeta and 13 Jbeta primers that the PCR ran. Assay: immunoSEQ multiplex PCR; the TCRdb copy retains only in-frame clones and omits some. The table lists 100,000 to 150,000 clones, roughly 75% of them singletons. This clone has only one observation. Its cognate antigen is unknown. This rearrangement joins TRBV6-6 to TRBJ2-2; D is uncertain. The receptor's source is a man aged 25 to 45 in good health and CMV-seronegative. The sample consisted of PBMCs. The CDR3 reads CASTRNTGELFF. As DNA, the CDR3 is TGTGCCAGCACCAGGAACACCGGGGAGCTGTTTTTT.